This TCR beta chain was sequenced during a study of glioma-infiltrating T cells. The length of the CDR3 is 15 residues. Germline CDR1 MNHEY, CDR2 SVGAGI. On this clonotype: Relative to the germline gene, one junction end is altered; a read error may explain this.

Amplification of TCR alpha and beta CDR3 regions from RNA used iRepertoire nested multiplex PCR. From the multiplex PCR reads, TCRdb called clonotypes with MiXCR, one entry per CDR3 protein. The profile shows roughly 350,000 distinct CDR3 sequences, approximately 42% of them singletons. V and J are TRBV6-5 and TRBJ2-2; no definite D call. The source material was glioma tissue, nonneoplastic brain tissue, or PBMCs (not recorded which). The sequence came from a human donor with low-grade glioma or glioblastoma, undergoing nonglioma brain surgery, or in good health (not recorded which). The CDR3 DNA follows: TGTGCCAGCAGTTACTACCAACTAAACACTGGGGAGCTGTTTTTT. Residues: CASSYYQLNTGELFF.